This T cell receptor beta chain was documented in a study of blood T cell repertoires in COVID-19. Study-level information: Material from acute and convalescent COVID-19 was sourced from the United States, Italy and Spain.

Germline values: CDR1 KGHSH, CDR2 LQKENI. V gave up 3 bases and J gave up 2 bases; unmatched junction bases: 11. CDR3 length: 17 amino acids. Sequencing used immunoSEQ multiplex PCR; TCRdb keeps in-frame clones, though not all of them. The data hold 200,000 to 300,000 clones, with roughly four fifths observed a single time. The chain couples TRBV18 to TRBJ1-2, with 8 nucleotides matching TRBD1. The sequence was obtained from a woman between 70 and 85 years old with acute or convalescent COVID-19. Sequenced input: peripheral blood. This CDR3 reads CASSPQTGTGTNYGYTF. In DNA form, the CDR3 reads TGTGCCAGCTCACCGCAAACCGGGACAGGAACGAACTATGGCTACACCTTC.